Given below is one TCR beta chain in context. Its specificity is not known. The data are from a study of siplizumab effects on memory and regulatory T cells. The study, taken as a whole, reports: Alloreactive sequences tracing back to unstimulated CD4+ memory cells were significantly reduced by siplizumab. Only a minority of proliferating CD4+ or CD8+ clones had an assignable naive or memory phenotype, with roughly 80-96% lacking one. The study found naive T cells seemingly more diverse than memory cells and seemingly major alloresponse contributors. Unstimulated subsets were the mapping target of only a minor fraction of alloreactive clones.

The method was immunoSEQ multiplex PCR; TCRdb's version includes in-frame clones alone and lacks a portion of them. Among some 120,000 clones, roughly 94% were seen once, and the ten largest hold around 1.7%. V was pared by 9 bases and J by 7 bases, with 4 bases of the junction left unmatched. In germline, CDR1 is MNHEY, CDR2 SMNVEV (reference sequence). This CDR3 comprises 13 residues. Sequencing was done on a sample of non-Treg CD4+ T cells sorted from blood. The clonotype was recovered from a human donor in good health. The chain joins TRBV27 to TRBJ1-5, with 12 nucleotides matching TRBD1. The CDR3 DNA follows: TGTGCCAGTAAGGGACAGGGGGCCCAGCCCCAGCATTTT. It translates to CASKGQGAQPQHF.